This paragraph reports one T cell receptor (beta chain). Original methodology: Counts of nucleated cells, estimated from reference gene primer amplification, were obtained. Profiled with immunoSEQ multiplex PCR; TCRdb holds only in-frame clones, not every one. V, J and clone size were drawn from that table, and D and trimming were deduced from the DNA. The sample contains around 26,000 clones, roughly 89% of which appear only once. The sample is drawn from a study of blood T cell repertoires in COVID-19. Study overall: Both acute and convalescent COVID-19 samples were obtained from the United States, Italy and Spain. Sample material is recorded as cDNA or gDNA derived from T cells, B-cell-depleted T cells, or PBMCs.

The CDR3 spans 16 residues. Germline lookup yields CDR1 SGDLS and CDR2 YYNGEE. V was clipped by 0 bases and J by 2 bases, with 12 bases between them. The rearrangement joins TRBV9 to TRBJ2-1, with D tentatively TRBD2 (6 bases). Sequencing was done on a sample of peripheral blood. This receptor was obtained from a human donor with active COVID-19. The donor label of this sample is uncertain. As DNA, the CDR3 is TGTGCCAGCAGCGTAGGAGCGGGTGGTACCTACAATGAGCAGTTCTTC. Amino acids: CASSVGAGGTYNEQFF. The full variable domain, in which reference TRBV9 and TRBJ2-1 provide the parts outside the CDR3, is DSGVTQTPKHLITATGQRVTLRCSPRSGDLSVYWYQQSLDQGLQFLIQYYNGEERAKGNILERFSAQQFPDLHSELNLSSLELGDSALYFCASSVGAGGTYNEQFFGPGTRLTVL.